This TCR beta chain was observed in a study of beta chain features in type 1 diabetes. Study summary: All samples combined gave roughly 100,000,000 sorted cells for examination. Whole-study findings and limits: Researchers reported that naive, central memory and Treg TCRB repertoires appeared more similar in patients than in healthy donors.

The CDR3 is made up of 14 amino acids. Deletions cut 3 bases from V and 4 bases from J, with 10 bases between. CDR1 SGHAT and CDR2 FQNNGV come from the germline V gene. This clone appeared many times. Its matching antigen is unknown. Every isolated RNA sample was fully reverse transcribed, so sequencing captured expressed TCRB transcripts. Mean read depth for naive, central memory and regulatory T cell samples was around 3.8 million reads. Clones were read by immunoSEQ multiplex PCR, and TCRdb kept only the in-frame ones, dropping some. The repertoire includes some 150,000 clones, 6.5% to 8.5% of them detected once, and approximately 1.5% sits in the top ten.

This chain links TRBV11-2 with TRBJ2-1; tentatively, D is TRBD2 (6 bases). This receptor was identified in a woman aged 25-40 years in good health. The specimen sequenced was central memory CD4+ T cells from blood. CDR3 sequence reads: CASSFSGLYNEQFF. CDR3 DNA: TGTGCCAGCAGCTTTAGCGGACTGTACAATGAGCAGTTCTTC.